The 15 T cell receptor beta chains below all came from one sample that was sequenced in a study of CD4 and CD8 cells across lung adenocarcinoma regions. TCRdb reprocessed the PCR reads via MiXCR and lists one record per CDR3 protein. The data contain 5,200 or so distinct CDR3 sequences, approximately 63% of them seen just once; the ten biggest clones take up approximately 15%. Specimen: CD4+ T cells from the center of a lung tumor. Receptor source: a male donor with lung adenocarcinoma. The CD4 and CD8 labels of this study may be unreliable.

The gene calls are TRBV12-3 or TRBV12-4 and TRBJ2-7; 9 nucleotides match TRBD1. Trimming at V came to 6 bases and at J to 4 bases, leaving 13 bases not matched to a gene. CDR3 size: 16 residues. CDR3 sequence reads: CASSSGQDRGNYEQYF. In DNA, the CDR3 is TGTGCCAGCAGCTCTGGCCAGGACAGGGGAAATTACGAGCAGTACTTC.

CDR3 sequence: CASRGGAGVGTDTQYF. DNA for the CDR3: TGTGCCAGCAGGGGGGGAGCGGGAGTGGGCACAGATACGCAGTATTTT. The J gene is TRBJ2-3, the V gene TRBV6-1, with 8 nucleotides matching TRBD2. The CDR3 has 16 residues. CDR1 is MNHNS and CDR2 is SASEGT in the germline V gene. With 6 bases clipped from V and 1 base from J, the junction kept 9 bases outside the gene matches.

The V call is TRBV7-2, the J call TRBJ2-3; TRBD2 aligns across 8 bases. The V and J ends lost 1 base and 1 base, in that order; junction bases with no gene match: 13. The CDR3 has 19 residues. CDR1 is SGHTA and CDR2 is FQGNSA in the germline V gene. CDR3 nucleotide sequence: TGTGCCAGCAGCTTAGTGGGAGGAAGGGTCGGGGGGGGCACAGATACGCAGTATTTT. It yields the protein CASSLVGGRVGGGTDTQYF.

This chain links TRBV6-1 with TRBJ2-1; D may be TRBD1 (5 bases). The germline gives CDR1 MNHNS, CDR2 SASEGT. CDR3 size: 13 residues. Trimming cost V 2 bases and J 6 bases, with 8 bases left between them. CDR3 in amino acids: CASSEQGVNEQFF. As DNA, the CDR3 is TGTGCCAGCAGTGAACAGGGCGTCAATGAGCAGTTCTTC.

With regard to this clonotype: The junction departs from the called germline gene at one end, perhaps through a read error. The chain uses TRBV6-1 and TRBJ2-3; 7 nucleotides align to TRBD2. Germline loops: CDR1 MNHNS, CDR2 SASEGT. This CDR3 contains 14 residues. CDR3 nucleotides: TGTGCCAGCAGTGGGGAGGGCGGCCAAGATACGCAGTATTTC. Amino acid sequence: CASSGEGGQDTQYF.

This clonotype showed up just once. The chain carries TRBV6-1 and TRBJ2-4; the D call may be TRBD1 or TRBD2 (6 bases each). From germline, CDR1 is MNHNS and CDR2 SASEGT. Trimming shortened V by 4 bases and J by 8 bases, and 24 bases separated the two germline ends. The length of the CDR3 is 17 residues. The CDR3 DNA follows: TGTGCCAGCAGTGTTCGGCACGGGGGCCGTGACCAAGACATTCAGTACTTC. Translating gives CASSVRHGGRDQDIQYF.

Details on this clonotype: One end of the junction is discordant with germline, which a read error may explain. The rearrangement uses TRBV10-3 and TRBJ2-4; tentatively, D is TRBD1 or TRBD2 (5 bases each). The CDR3 loop spans 14 amino acids. Germline-derived CDR1 and CDR2 are ENHRY and SYGVKD. The DNA for the CDR3 is TGTGGCATCTCGGGGCTGAGAGATAAAAATACGCAGTACTTC. Amino acid sequence: CGISGLRDKNTQYF.

V gene TRBV6-1 combines with J gene TRBJ2-5; D may match TRBD1 or TRBD2 (5 bases each). From germline, CDR1 is MNHNS and CDR2 SASEGT. The CDR3 is 14 residues long. CDR3 in amino acids: CAGSGGGGRVTQYF. The CDR3 DNA reads TGTGCGGGCAGTGGGGGTGGGGGTCGGGTGACGCAGTACTTC.

The chain joins TRBV6-1 to TRBJ2-5, with 10 bases lining up with TRBD2. J gave up 4 bases and V 6 bases, and 8 bases lay outside the gene matches. CDR1 is MNHNS, CDR2 SASEGT, per germline. The CDR3 covers 15 residues. This CDR3 reads CASRRVAGGVETQYF. The DNA for the CDR3 is TGTGCCAGCAGAAGGGTAGCGGGGGGAGTAGAGACCCAGTACTTC.

This clonotype was observed once. The chain recombines TRBV6-1 with TRBJ1-5, with 9 bases fitting TRBD1. Germline V lookup: CDR1 MNHNS, CDR2 SASEGT. The length of the CDR3 is 16 residues. V gave up 4 bases and J gave up 2 bases; unmatched junction bases: 6. Here the CDR3 reads CASSVNRQGGNQPQHF. CDR3 coding DNA: TGTGCCAGCAGTGTAAACAGACAGGGGGGCAATCAGCCCCAGCATTTT.

This clonotype was recorded only once. The germline gene is not matched at one end of the junction; a read error may be the cause. The chain uses TRBV6-1 and TRBJ2-1, with TRBD2 matching 7 bases. Germline V gives CDR1 MNHNS, CDR2 SASEGT. The CDR3 length is 14 residues. CDR3 DNA sequence: TGTGCCAGCAGGGGGGGGTTAGGCAAAAACACGCAGTATTTC. Translating gives CASRGGLGKNTQYF.

This sequence joins TRBV11-3 and TRBJ2-1, with 8 bases that match TRBD2. With 5 bases clipped from V and 3 bases from J, the junction kept 9 bases outside the gene matches. The CDR3 contains 16 residues. CDR1 and CDR2 from the germline V gene are SGHNT and YENEEA. The DNA of the CDR3 is TGTGCCAGCAGCCCCACCGGGACTAGTTTCTACAATGAGCAGTTCTTC. Amino acid sequence: CASSPTGTSFYNEQFF.

Notes on this clonotype: At one end the junction does not follow the germline gene, possibly because of a read error. This sequence joins TRBV6-1 and TRBJ2-3, with D possibly TRBD2 on 5 matching bases. CDR1 and CDR2 from the germline V gene are MNHNS and SASEGT. This CDR3 is built from 17 residues. CDR3 sequence reads: CASCRVTGGSGTDTQYF. The CDR3 nucleotides read TGTGCCAGCTGTCGAGTCACGGGCGGGTCGGGCACAGACACGCAGTATTTT.

This rearrangement joins TRBV6-1 to TRBJ2-3; D might be TRBD1 (5 bases). The end of the DNA fits TRBJ2-7 better, so the J call may be wrong. Germline V gene data show CDR1 as MNHNS and CDR2 as SASEGT. The CDR3 length is 14 residues. The CDR3, as DNA: TGTGCCAGCAGGGGGCTGGCCGGCCCAGATACGCAGTACTTC. This encodes CASRGLAGPDTQYF.

This clonotype appeared a single time. J is TRBJ2-5 and V is TRBV6-1, with TRBD1 identical over 9 bases. TRBJ2-7 matches the DNA end more closely, so the J call is doubtful. The CDR3 loop spans 13 amino acids. Germline assignment: CDR1 MNHNS and CDR2 SASEGT. The CDR3 DNA sequence: TGTGCCAGCAGCGGGACAGGGTTCCGCGAGCAGTACTTC. Its protein is CASSGTGFREQYF.